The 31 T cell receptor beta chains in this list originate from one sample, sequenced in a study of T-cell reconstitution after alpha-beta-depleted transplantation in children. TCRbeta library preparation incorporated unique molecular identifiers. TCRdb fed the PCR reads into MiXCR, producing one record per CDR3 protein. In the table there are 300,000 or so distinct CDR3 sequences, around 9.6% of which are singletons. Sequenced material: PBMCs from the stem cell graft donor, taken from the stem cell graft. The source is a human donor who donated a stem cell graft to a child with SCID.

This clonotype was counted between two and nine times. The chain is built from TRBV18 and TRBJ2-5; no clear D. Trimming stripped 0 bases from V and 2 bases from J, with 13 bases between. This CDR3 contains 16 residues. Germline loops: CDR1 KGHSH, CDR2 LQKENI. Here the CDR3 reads CASSPPRDARQETQYF. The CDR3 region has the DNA TGTGCCAGCTCACCACCGCGTGACGCAAGACAAGAGACCCAGTACTTC. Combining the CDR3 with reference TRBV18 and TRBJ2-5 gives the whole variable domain NAGVMQNPRHLVRRRGQEARLRCSPMKGHSHVYWYRQLPEEGLKFMVYLQKENIIDESGMPKERFSAEFPKEGPSILRIQQVVRGDSAAYFCASSPPRDARQETQYFGPGTRLLVL.

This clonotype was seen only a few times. Here the CDR3 reads CASTQDEDYGYTF. CDR3 nucleotides: TGTGCCAGCACCCAGGATGAGGACTATGGCTACACCTTC. The chain joins TRBV7-9 to TRBJ1-2; D unclear. V was pared by 7 bases and J by 3 bases, with 12 bases between. Germline V gene sequence: CDR1 SEHNR, CDR2 FQNEAQ (reference sequence). CDR3 length: 13 residues. The complete variable domain, with remaining parts taken from reference TRBV7-9 and TRBJ1-2, reads DTGVSQNPRHKITKRGQNVTFRCDPISEHNRLYWYRQTLGQGPEFLTYFQNEAQLEKSRLLSDRFSAERPKGSFSTLEIQRTEQGDSAMYLCASTQDEDYGYTFGSGTRLTVV.

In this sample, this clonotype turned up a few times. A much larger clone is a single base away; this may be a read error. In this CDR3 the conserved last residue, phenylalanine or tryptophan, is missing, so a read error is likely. Here the CDR3 DNA reads TGCAGTGCTACCCCTCTTGGCGAGCAGTACTTA. It yields the protein CSATPLGEQYL. The V gene is TRBV20-1, the J gene TRBJ2-7; D gene unclear. CDR3 length: 11 residues. In germline, CDR1 is DFQATT, CDR2 SNEGSKA (reference sequence). Between the trimmed V and J ends, which lost 4 bases and 6 bases, there was a span of 10 bases.

CDR3 DNA: TGCGCCAGCAGCACTGGGACAGCCCATATCTCTGAAGCTTTCTTT. This sequence encodes CASSTGTAHISEAFF. The rearrangement joins TRBV5-1 to TRBJ1-1; 7 positions match TRBD1. The CDR3 is 15 residues long. The trim removed 4 bases at V and 6 bases at J, leaving 12 bases unmatched. Germline assignment: CDR1 SGHRS and CDR2 YFSETQ.

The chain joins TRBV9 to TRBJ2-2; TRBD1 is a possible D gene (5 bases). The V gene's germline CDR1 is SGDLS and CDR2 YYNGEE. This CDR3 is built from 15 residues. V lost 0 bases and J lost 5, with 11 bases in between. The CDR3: CASSVEGYSTGELFF. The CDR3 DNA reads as TGTGCCAGCAGCGTAGAGGGGTACTCTACCGGGGAGCTGTTTTTT.

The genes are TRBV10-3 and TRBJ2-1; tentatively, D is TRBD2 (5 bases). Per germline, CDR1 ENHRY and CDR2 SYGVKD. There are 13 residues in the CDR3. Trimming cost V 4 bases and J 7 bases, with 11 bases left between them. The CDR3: CAISGGVDNEQFF. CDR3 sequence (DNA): TGTGCCATCAGTGGGGGAGTGGATAATGAGCAGTTCTTC.

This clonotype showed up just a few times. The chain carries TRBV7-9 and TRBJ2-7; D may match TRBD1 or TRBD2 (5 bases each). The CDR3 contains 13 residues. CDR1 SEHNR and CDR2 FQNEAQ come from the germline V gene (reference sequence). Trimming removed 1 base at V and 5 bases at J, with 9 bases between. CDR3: CASSLVGENEQYF. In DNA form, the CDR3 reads TGTGCCAGCAGCTTAGTAGGGGAGAACGAGCAGTACTTC.

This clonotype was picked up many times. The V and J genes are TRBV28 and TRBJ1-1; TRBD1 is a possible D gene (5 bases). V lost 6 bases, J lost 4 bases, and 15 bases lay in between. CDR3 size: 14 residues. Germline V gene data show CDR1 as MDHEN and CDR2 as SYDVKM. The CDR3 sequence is CASRYQGGRTEAFF. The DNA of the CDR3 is TGTGCCAGCAGATACCAGGGTGGCCGCACTGAAGCTTTCTTT.

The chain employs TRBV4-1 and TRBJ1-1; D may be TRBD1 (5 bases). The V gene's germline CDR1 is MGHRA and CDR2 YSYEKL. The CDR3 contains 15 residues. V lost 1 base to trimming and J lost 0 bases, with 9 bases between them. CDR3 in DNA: TGCGCCAGCAGCCAAGTTACGGGGGTGAACACTGAAGCTTTCTTT. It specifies CASSQVTGVNTEAFF.

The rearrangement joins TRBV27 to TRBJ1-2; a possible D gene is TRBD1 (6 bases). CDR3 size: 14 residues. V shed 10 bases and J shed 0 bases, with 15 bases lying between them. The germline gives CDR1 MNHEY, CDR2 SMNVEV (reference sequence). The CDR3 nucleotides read TGTGCCACCATGGGGGCCGAAGCTAACTATGGCTACACCTTC. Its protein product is CATMGAEANYGYTF.

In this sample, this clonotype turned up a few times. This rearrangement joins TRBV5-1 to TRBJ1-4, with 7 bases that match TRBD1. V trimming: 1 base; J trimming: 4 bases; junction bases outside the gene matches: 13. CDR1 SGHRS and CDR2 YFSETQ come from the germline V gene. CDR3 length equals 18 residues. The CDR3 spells CASSLRAPDRVGNEKLFF. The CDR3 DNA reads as TGCGCCAGCAGCTTGAGGGCCCCTGACAGGGTTGGTAATGAAAAACTGTTTTTT.

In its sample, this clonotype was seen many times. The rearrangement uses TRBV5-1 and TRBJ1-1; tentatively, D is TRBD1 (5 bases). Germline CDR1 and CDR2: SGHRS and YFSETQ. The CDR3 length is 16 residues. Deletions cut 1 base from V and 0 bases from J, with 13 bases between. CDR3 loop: CASSLNQQVMNTEAFF. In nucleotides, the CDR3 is TGCGCCAGCAGCTTGAATCAACAGGTGATGAACACTGAAGCTTTCTTT. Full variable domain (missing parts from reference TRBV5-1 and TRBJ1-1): KAGVTQTPRYLIKTRGQQVTLSCSPISGHRSVSWYQQTPGQGLQFLFEYFSETQRNKGNFPGRFSGRQFSNSRSEMNVSTLELGDSALYLCASSLNQQVMNTEAFFGQGTRLTVV.

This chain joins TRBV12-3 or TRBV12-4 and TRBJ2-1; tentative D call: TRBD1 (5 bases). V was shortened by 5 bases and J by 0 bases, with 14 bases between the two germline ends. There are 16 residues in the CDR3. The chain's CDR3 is CASSPADMSSYNEQFF. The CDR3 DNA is TGTGCCAGCAGTCCCGCGGACATGAGCTCCTACAATGAGCAGTTCTTC.

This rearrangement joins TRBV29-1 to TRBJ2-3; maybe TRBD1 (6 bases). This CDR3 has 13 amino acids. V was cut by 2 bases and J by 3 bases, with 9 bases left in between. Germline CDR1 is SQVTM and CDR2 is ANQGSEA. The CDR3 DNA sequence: TGCAGCGTTGAACTACAGGGAACAGATACGCAGTATTTT. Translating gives CSVELQGTDTQYF.

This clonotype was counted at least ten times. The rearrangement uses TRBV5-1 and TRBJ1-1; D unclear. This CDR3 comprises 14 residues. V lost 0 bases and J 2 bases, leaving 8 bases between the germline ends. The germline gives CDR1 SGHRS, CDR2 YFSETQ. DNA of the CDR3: TGCGCCAGCAGCTTGGTAGGAGCTAACACTGAAGCTTTCTTT. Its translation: CASSLVGANTEAFF.

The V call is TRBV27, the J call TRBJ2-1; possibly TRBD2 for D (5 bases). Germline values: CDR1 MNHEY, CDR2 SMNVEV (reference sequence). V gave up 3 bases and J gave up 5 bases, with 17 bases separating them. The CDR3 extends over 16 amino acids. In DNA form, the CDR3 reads TGTGCCAGCAGTTTTTTTAGCGAGGGCATGAACAATGAGCAGTTCTTC. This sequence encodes CASSFFSEGMNNEQFF.

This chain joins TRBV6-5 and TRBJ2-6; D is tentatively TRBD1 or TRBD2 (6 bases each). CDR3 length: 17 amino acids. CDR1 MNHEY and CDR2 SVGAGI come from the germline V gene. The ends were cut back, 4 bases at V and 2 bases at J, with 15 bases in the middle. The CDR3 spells CASSLEGGLTGANVLTF. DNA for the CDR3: TGTGCCAGCAGTTTGGAAGGGGGGCTAACTGGGGCCAACGTCCTGACTTTC.

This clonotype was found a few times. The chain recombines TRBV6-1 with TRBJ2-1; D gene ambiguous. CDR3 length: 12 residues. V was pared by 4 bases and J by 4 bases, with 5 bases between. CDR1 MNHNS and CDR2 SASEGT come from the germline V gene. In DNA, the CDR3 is TGTGCCAGCAGTGGGGATTACAATGAGCAGTTCTTC. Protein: CASSGDYNEQFF.

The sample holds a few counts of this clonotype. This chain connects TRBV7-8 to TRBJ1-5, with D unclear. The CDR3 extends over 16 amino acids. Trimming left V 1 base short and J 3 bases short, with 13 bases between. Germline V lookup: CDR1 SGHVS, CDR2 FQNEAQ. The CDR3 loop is CASSLGSGSLNQPQHF. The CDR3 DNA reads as TGTGCCAGCAGCTTAGGGAGCGGCAGCCTCAATCAGCCCCAGCATTTT.

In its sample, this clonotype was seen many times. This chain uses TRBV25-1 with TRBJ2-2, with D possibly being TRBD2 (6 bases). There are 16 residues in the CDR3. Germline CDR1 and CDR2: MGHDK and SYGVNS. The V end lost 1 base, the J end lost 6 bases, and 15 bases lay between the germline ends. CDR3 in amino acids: CASSEFGRRRPGELFF. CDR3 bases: TGTGCCAGCAGTGAATTTGGGAGGCGTCGGCCCGGGGAGCTGTTTTTT.

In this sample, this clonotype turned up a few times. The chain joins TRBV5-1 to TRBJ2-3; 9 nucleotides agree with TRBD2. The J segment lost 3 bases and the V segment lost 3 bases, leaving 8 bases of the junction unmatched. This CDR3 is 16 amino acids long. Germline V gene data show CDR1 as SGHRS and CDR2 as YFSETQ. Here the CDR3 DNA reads TGCGCCAGCAGCTCTAGGCCTAGCGGGGTAACAGATACGCAGTATTTT. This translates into CASSSRPSGVTDTQYF.

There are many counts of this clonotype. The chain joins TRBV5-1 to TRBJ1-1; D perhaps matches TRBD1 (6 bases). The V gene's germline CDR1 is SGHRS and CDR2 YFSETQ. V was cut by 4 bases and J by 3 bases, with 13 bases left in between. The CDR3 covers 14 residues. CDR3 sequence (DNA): TGCGCCAGCAGCCATTCCCCAGGGGACACTGAAGCTTTCTTT. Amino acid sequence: CASSHSPGDTEAFF. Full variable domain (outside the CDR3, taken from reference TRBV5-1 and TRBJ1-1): KAGVTQTPRYLIKTRGQQVTLSCSPISGHRSVSWYQQTPGQGLQFLFEYFSETQRNKGNFPGRFSGRQFSNSRSEMNVSTLELGDSALYLCASSHSPGDTEAFFGQGTRLTVV.

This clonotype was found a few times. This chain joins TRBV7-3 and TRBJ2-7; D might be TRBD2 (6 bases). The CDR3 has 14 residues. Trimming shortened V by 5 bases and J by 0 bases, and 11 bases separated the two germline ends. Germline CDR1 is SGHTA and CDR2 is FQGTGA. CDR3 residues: CASSGRDSSYEQYF. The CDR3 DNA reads TGTGCCAGCAGCGGTAGGGACTCCTCCTACGAGCAGTACTTC.

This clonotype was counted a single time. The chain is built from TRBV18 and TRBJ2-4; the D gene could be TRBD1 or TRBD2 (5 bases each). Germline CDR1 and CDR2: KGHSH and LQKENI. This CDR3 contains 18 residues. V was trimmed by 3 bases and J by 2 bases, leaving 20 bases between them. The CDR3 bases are TGTGCCAGCTCACCGAAAGACCGGGACCAAGTTACCAAAAACATTCAGTACTTC. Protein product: CASSPKDRDQVTKNIQYF. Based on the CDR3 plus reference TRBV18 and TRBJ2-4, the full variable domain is NAGVMQNPRHLVRRRGQEARLRCSPMKGHSHVYWYRQLPEEGLKFMVYLQKENIIDESGMPKERFSAEFPKEGPSILRIQQVVRGDSAAYFCASSPKDRDQVTKNIQYFGAGTRLSVL.

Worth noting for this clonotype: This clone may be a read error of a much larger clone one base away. The CDR3 spells CSALGSGVTQYF. The CDR3 nucleotides are TGCAGCGCCCTAGGTAGCGGGGTGACCCAGTACTTC. The V call is TRBV29-1, the J call TRBJ2-5; 8 nucleotides align to TRBD2. Per germline, CDR1 SQVTM and CDR2 ANQGSEA. The CDR3 is made up of 12 amino acids. J was trimmed by 7 bases and V by 7 bases; bases with no gene match: 8.

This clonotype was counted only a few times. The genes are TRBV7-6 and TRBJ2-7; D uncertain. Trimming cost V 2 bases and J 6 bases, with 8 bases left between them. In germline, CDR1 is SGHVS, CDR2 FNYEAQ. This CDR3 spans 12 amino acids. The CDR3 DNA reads TGTGCCAGCAGCTTACGAAGGTCCGAGCAGTACTTC. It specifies CASSLRRSEQYF. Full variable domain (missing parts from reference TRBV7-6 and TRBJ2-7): GAGVSQSPRYKVTKRGQDVALRCDPISGHVSLYWYRQALGQGPEFLTYFNYEAQQDKSGLPNDRFSAERPEGSISTLTIQRTEQRDSAMYRCASSLRRSEQYFGPGTRLTVT.

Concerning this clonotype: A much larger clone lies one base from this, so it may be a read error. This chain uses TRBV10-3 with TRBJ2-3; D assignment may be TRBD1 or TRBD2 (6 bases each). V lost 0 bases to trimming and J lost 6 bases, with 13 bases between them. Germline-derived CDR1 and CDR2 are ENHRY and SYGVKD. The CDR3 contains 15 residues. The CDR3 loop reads CAISESPGGSDTQYF. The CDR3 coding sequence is TGTGCCATCAGTGAGTCCCCCGGGGGCAGTGATACGCAGTATTTT.

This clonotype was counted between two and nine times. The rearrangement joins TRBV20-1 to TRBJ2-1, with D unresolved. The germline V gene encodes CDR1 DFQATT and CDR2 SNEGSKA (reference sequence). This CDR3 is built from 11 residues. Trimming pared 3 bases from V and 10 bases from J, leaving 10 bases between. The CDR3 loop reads CSASPAREQFF. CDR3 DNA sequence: TGCAGTGCTAGTCCGGCTCGGGAGCAGTTCTTC.

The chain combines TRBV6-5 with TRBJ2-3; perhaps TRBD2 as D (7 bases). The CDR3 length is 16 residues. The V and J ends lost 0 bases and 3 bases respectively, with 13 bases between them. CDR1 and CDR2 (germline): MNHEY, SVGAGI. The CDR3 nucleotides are TGTGCCAGCAGTTACTCCGGGGGGAGGGGGACAGATACGCAGTATTTT. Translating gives CASSYSGGRGTDTQYF.

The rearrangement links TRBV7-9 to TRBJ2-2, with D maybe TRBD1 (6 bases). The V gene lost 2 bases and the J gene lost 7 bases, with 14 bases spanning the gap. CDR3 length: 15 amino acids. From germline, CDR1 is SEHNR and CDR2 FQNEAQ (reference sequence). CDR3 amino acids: CASSLPGDPNGELFF. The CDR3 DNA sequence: TGTGCCAGCAGCTTACCAGGGGACCCTAACGGGGAGCTGTTTTTT. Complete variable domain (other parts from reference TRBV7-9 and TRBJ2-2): DTGVSQNPRHKITKRGQNVTFRCDPISEHNRLYWYRQTLGQGPEFLTYFQNEAQLEKSRLLSDRFSAERPKGSFSTLEIQRTEQGDSAMYLCASSLPGDPNGELFFGEGSRLTVL.

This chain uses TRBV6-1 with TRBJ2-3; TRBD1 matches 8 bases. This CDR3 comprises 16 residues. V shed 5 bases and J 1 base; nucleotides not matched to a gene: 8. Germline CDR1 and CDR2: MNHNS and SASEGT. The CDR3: CASSQQGAPGTDTQYF. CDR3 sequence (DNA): TGTGCCAGCAGTCAGCAGGGGGCGCCTGGCACAGATACGCAGTATTTT.